The 23 T cell receptor beta chains below were found in one sample sequenced in a study of T cell clonality in common variable immunodeficiency. TCRdb's copy holds only in-frame clones and misses some; the assay was immunoSEQ multiplex PCR. The data list about 35,000 clones, none observed once; over 8% falls to the top ten. The specimen sequenced was peripheral blood mononuclear cells. Receptors originate from a person aged 18-70 years in good health.

This clone has ten or more counts. Read data end 3 residues before the CDR3 end; the end is taken from the germline J gene. The chain has TRBV30 and TRBJ2-1; D is perhaps TRBD1 (6 bases). V was trimmed by 3 bases and J by 8 bases, leaving 17 bases between them. Germline V CDR1 and CDR2: GTSNPN, SVGIG (reference sequence). There are 14 residues in the CDR3. This chain's CDR3 is CAWSQGTALDEQFF. Incomplete CDR3 DNA: TGTGCCTGGAGCCAGGGGACGGCCCTCGATGAG.

Many counts were recorded for this clone. The read halts 3 residues ahead of the CDR3 end, with the missing end drawn from the germline J gene. V is TRBV7-2 and J is TRBJ2-5; D not certain. V was trimmed by 5 bases and J by 4 bases, leaving 8 bases between them. Germline CDR1 and CDR2: SGHTA and FQGNSA. The CDR3 is made up of 12 amino acids. CDR3 in amino acids: CASSRPGETQYF. CDR3 DNA (partial): TGTGCCAGCAGCAGACCGGGAGAGACC.

This clone was seen at least ten times. Read data end 3 residues before the CDR3 end; the end is taken from the germline J gene. The genes are TRBV5-1 and TRBJ1-2, with TRBD1 matching over 10 bases. V shed 1 base, J shed 2 bases, and the junction held 5 bases outside the gene matches. This CDR3 spans 16 amino acids. Looked up from germline, CDR1 is SGHRS and CDR2 is YFSETQ. The sequenced CDR3 bases are TGCGCCAGCAGCTTGACCGGGACAGGGGCCAACTATGGC. This gives the protein CASSLTGTGANYG. The full CDR3 sequence reads CASSLTGTGANYGYTF. Supplemented by reference TRBV5-1 and TRBJ1-2, the full variable domain reads KAGVTQTPRYLIKTRGQQVTLSCSPISGHRSVSWYQQTPGQGLQFLFEYFSETQRNKGNFPGRFSGRQFSNSRSEMNVSTLELGDSALYLCASSLTGTGANYGYTFGSGTRLTVV.

This clone was found many times. The sequence runs out 3 residues before the end of the CDR3; the remainder is reconstructed from the germline J gene. The chain employs TRBV14 and TRBJ2-1, with no clear D. The germline V gene has CDR1 SGHDN and CDR2 FVKESK. This CDR3 contains 15 residues. V lost 4 bases, J lost 4 bases, and 14 bases lay in between. CDR3 residues: CASSPLGTRYNEQFF. CDR3 bases read: TGTGCCAGCAGCCCCTTGGGCACCCGTTACAATGAG.

This clone has a count of ten or more. The read ends 3 residues shy of where the CDR3 ends; the end is completed using the germline J gene. V and J are TRBV20-1 and TRBJ1-1; possibly TRBD1 for D (6 bases). CDR1 is DFQATT, CDR2 SNEGSKA, per germline (reference sequence). The CDR3 is made up of 14 amino acids. V was cut by 3 bases and J by 5 bases, with 16 bases left in between. Partial CDR3 DNA: TGCAGTGCTAGTCATCAACAGGGTAGAACTGAA. Translating gives CSASHQQGRTE. The full CDR3 protein reads CSASHQQGRTEAFF.

This clone was recorded many times. The read halts 3 residues ahead of the CDR3 end, with the missing end drawn from the germline J gene. The chain couples TRBV19 to TRBJ2-7, with 8 bases lining up with TRBD2. Per the germline V gene, CDR1 is LNHDA and CDR2 is SQIVND (reference sequence). V shed 1 base and J 4 bases; nucleotides not matched to a gene: 3. The CDR3 totals 14 residues. The CDR3 spells CASSIGTSGYEQYF. The part of the CDR3 DNA that was read is TGTGCCAGTAGTATAGGAACTAGCGGTTACGAG.

The sample holds a few counts of this clone. Read sequence stops 3 residues before the CDR3 end, and the germline J gene provides the missing end. The V call is TRBV5-5, the J call TRBJ2-3, with D perhaps TRBD1 (5 bases). Germline assignment: CDR1 SGHKS and CDR2 YYEKEE (reference sequence). V was trimmed by 2 bases and J by 0 bases, leaving 10 bases between them. CDR3 length: 15 residues. The CDR3 loop is CASSLGAGSTDTQYF. The sequenced CDR3 bases are TGTGCCAGCAGCTTAGGCGCAGGGAGCACAGATACG.

This clone was seen at least ten times. The read gets to within 3 residues of the CDR3 end, and the germline J gene fills in the rest. The chain joins TRBV7-2 to TRBJ1-1, with a tentative D call TRBD1 (5 bases). This CDR3 spans 14 amino acids. Trimming shortened V by 4 bases and J by 0 bases, and 9 bases separated the two germline ends. Germline assignment: CDR1 SGHTA and CDR2 FQGNSA. Incomplete CDR3 DNA: TGTGCCAGCAGCTCCCAGGGTATGAACACTGAA. This translates into CASSSQGMNTE. The whole CDR3 protein is CASSSQGMNTEAFF.

In its sample, this clone was seen many times. The DNA ends 3 residues before the CDR3 does, and the rest of the CDR3 is filled in from the germline J gene. This chain joins TRBV2 and TRBJ2-7; D is uncertain. This CDR3 is built from 13 residues. V lost 2 bases and J lost 5, with 10 bases in between. CDR1 SNHLY and CDR2 FYNNEI come from the germline V gene. Here the CDR3 reads CASSEPRNDEQYF. The CDR3 bases that were read are TGTGCCAGCAGTGAACCCAGGAATGACGAG.

This clone was seen repeatedly, ten times or more. The read stops 3 residues short of the end of the CDR3; the missing end is completed from the germline J gene. The V call is TRBV20-1, the J call TRBJ2-4, with a weak D call TRBD2 (5 bases). The CDR3 sequence is 12 residues long. Germline V gives CDR1 DFQATT, CDR2 SNEGSKA (reference sequence). V was shortened by 4 bases and J by 6 bases, with 10 bases between the two germline ends. The CDR3 region is CSATGVGNIQYF. Partial CDR3 DNA: TGCAGTGCTACCGGGGTGGGAAACATT.

A few counts support this clone. From the germline J gene comes the end of the CDR3, since the read stops 3 residues before it. The chain has TRBV7-9 and TRBJ1-6; unclear D gene. Germline V gene data show CDR1 as SEHNR and CDR2 as FQNEAQ (reference sequence). The CDR3 has 14 amino acids. The covered CDR3 bases are TGTGCCAGCAGCTTAGCGACTGTGTCCGGGCCC. Encoded protein: CASSLATVSGP. From start to end, the CDR3 is CASSLATVSGPLHF.

Worth noting for this clone: Read coverage stops 3 residues before the CDR3 terminus; the germline J gene supplies the remainder. The V gene is TRBV7-9, the J gene TRBJ2-3; D may be TRBD1 (5 bases). The CDR3 covers 13 residues. Germline CDR1 is SEHNR and CDR2 is FQNEAQ (reference sequence). CDR3 protein: CASSLGGGQPQYF. The sequenced part of the CDR3 DNA is TGTGCCAGCAGCTTAGGGGGCGGTCAGCCG.

This clone was detected many times. The DNA ends 3 residues before the CDR3 does, and the rest of the CDR3 is filled in from the germline J gene. The V call is TRBV20-1, the J call TRBJ2-7, with 12 bases aligning to TRBD2. Germline assignment: CDR1 DFQATT and CDR2 SNEGSKA (reference sequence). Trimming at V came to 5 bases and at J to 6 bases, leaving 8 bases not matched to a gene. The CDR3 contains 14 residues. The CDR3 DNA, read in part, is TGCAGTGCTCCTCCGGGACTAGCGGGTACCGAG. Translation: CSAPPGLAGTE. The full CDR3 protein reads CSAPPGLAGTEQYF.

This clone was detected many times. The CDR3 is cut off 3 residues early in the read; its end comes from the germline J gene. This chain joins TRBV2 and TRBJ1-3; 7 bases line up with TRBD1. The junction had 3 bases not matched to a gene; V was cut back by 5 bases and J by 2 bases. Germline values: CDR1 SNHLY, CDR2 FYNNEI. This CDR3 is 14 amino acids long. The part of the CDR3 DNA that was read is TGTGCCAGCAGTTCACAGGGGACTGGAAACACC. Its translation: CASSSQGTGNT. The whole CDR3 is CASSSQGTGNTIYF.

This clone counts as medium-sized. The read ends 3 residues shy of where the CDR3 ends; the end is completed using the germline J gene. J is TRBJ2-7 and V is TRBV2; D remains unclear. Germline CDR1 SNHLY, CDR2 FYNNEI. Trimming removed 3 bases from V and 6 bases from J, with 9 bases in between. This CDR3 has 12 amino acids. CDR3 loop: CASSDGGPEQYF. Incomplete CDR3 DNA: TGTGCCAGCAGTGATGGCGGCCCCGAG.

This clone came up a few times. The CDR3 end lies 3 residues beyond the end of the read and is filled in from the germline J gene. The chain combines TRBV6-2 or TRBV6-3 with TRBJ1-1; TRBD1 is a possible D gene (5 bases). Germline V gene lookup returns CDR1 MNHEY and CDR2 SVGEGT. V was clipped by 0 bases and J by 7 bases, with 9 bases between them. The CDR3 has 13 residues. The CDR3 sequence: CASSYSPTGEAFF. CDR3 DNA, as far as it was read: TGTGCCAGCAGTTACTCCCCCACAGGTGAA.

In its sample, this clone was seen many times. CDR3 sequence reads: CASSLDAGGLVSNQPQHF. The part of the CDR3 DNA that was read is TGTGCCAGCAGCTTAGATGCAGGGGGGTTGGTTAGCAATCAGCCC. The rearrangement joins TRBV7-6 to TRBJ1-5; TRBD1 matches 7 bases. The CDR3 is cut off 3 residues early in the read; its end comes from the germline J gene. Germline CDR1 SGHVS, CDR2 FNYEAQ. V trimming: 1 base; J trimming: 0 bases; junction bases outside the gene matches: 9. The CDR3 is 18 amino acids.

This clone has a handful of counts. Sequence at one end of the junction differs from germline and may be a read error. The CDR3 end is not reached by the read, which stops 3 residues before it; the germline J gene fills it in. Other DNA sequences in this specimen translate into the identical CDR3. This chain connects TRBV19 to TRBJ1-3; 8 bases are a match to TRBD1. Germline V gene lookup returns CDR1 LNHDA and CDR2 SQIVND (reference sequence). This CDR3 comprises 15 residues. CDR3 DNA, as far as it was read: TGTGCCAGTAGTTTGGACAGGGCGTACGGAAACACT. This codes for CASSLDRAYGNT. The full CDR3 is CASSLDRAYGNTIYF.

This clone came up many times. The read finishes 3 residues shy of the CDR3 end, and the germline J gene is used to complete it. The V call is TRBV5-1, the J call TRBJ1-1, with 8 nucleotides matching TRBD1. The CDR3 runs 14 residues. The J segment lost 1 base and the V segment lost 3 bases, leaving 2 bases of the junction unmatched. Germline-derived CDR1 and CDR2 are SGHRS and YFSETQ. CDR3 loop: CASSYGQGNTEAFF. Incomplete CDR3 DNA: TGCGCCAGCAGCTACGGACAGGGGAACACTGAA.

Many counts were recorded for this clone. The missing CDR3 end, 3 residues past where the read stops, is filled in from the germline J gene. The chain is built from TRBV19 and TRBJ2-5, with D possibly matching TRBD1 (6 bases). The ends were cut back, 1 base at V and 5 bases at J, with 11 bases in the middle. This CDR3 region has 14 residues. Germline CDR1 and CDR2: LNHDA and SQIVND (reference sequence). CDR3 DNA (partial): TGTGCCAGTAGTATAGGGACAGCAAGGGAGACC. This gives the protein CASSIGTARET. The entire CDR3 is CASSIGTARETQYF.

This clone was counted at least ten times. The read falls 3 residues short of the CDR3 end, and the missing part is taken from the germline J gene. The genes are TRBV30 and TRBJ2-5, with TRBD1 identical over 7 bases. V shed 1 base and J 5 bases; nucleotides not matched to a gene: 7. Germline V gives CDR1 GTSNPN, CDR2 SVGIG (reference sequence). The CDR3 contains 14 residues. The CDR3 is CAWSAKTGTETQYF. Incomplete CDR3 DNA: TGTGCCTGGAGTGCCAAGACAGGGACGGAGACC.

This clone was seen a few times. The DNA read from the CDR3 is TGCAGCGTTGAACTCAGGGAGAAATACGAG. It translates to CSVELREKYE. The entire CDR3 protein reads CSVELREKYEQYF. The rearrangement uses TRBV29-1 and TRBJ2-7; D could derive from TRBD1 or TRBD2 (5 bases each). The sequenced fragment ends 3 residues before the CDR3 boundary, so the rest is inferred from the germline J gene. Between the trimmed V and J ends, which lost 2 bases and 4 bases, there was a span of 12 bases. CDR3 length: 13 amino acids. Germline V lookup: CDR1 SQVTM, CDR2 ANQGSEA.

Comment on this clone: The CDR3 goes on 3 residues after the read ends, and that part is filled in from the germline J gene. The rearrangement links TRBV30 to TRBJ2-4; 9 bases are shared with TRBD1. The CDR3 length is 15 residues. CDR1 is GTSNPN, CDR2 SVGIG, per germline (reference sequence). CDR3 residues: CAWDRGYPPFYGQYF. The CDR3 bases that were read are TGTGCCTGGGACAGGGGGTATCCCCCCTTCTATGGT. Supplemented by reference TRBV30 and TRBJ2-4, the full variable domain reads SQTIHQWPATLVQPVGSPLSLECTVEGTSNPNLYWYRQAAGRGLQLLFYSVGIGQISSEVPQNLSASRPQDRQFILSSKKLLLSDSGFYLCAWDRGYPPFYGQYFGAGTRLSVL.